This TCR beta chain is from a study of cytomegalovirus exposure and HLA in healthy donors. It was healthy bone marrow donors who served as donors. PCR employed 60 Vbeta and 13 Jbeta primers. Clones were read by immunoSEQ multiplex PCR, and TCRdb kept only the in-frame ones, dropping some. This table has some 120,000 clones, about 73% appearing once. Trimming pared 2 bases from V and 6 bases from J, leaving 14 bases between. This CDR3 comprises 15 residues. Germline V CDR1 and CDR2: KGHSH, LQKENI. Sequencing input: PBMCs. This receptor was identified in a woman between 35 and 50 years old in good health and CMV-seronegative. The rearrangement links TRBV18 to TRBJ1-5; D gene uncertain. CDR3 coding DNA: TGTGCCAGCTCACCAAATGAGGCCCGTGGTCAGCCCCAGCATTTT. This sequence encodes CASSPNEARGQPQHF.